This T cell receptor (beta chain) appears in the sequencing data of a study of T cell responses to AZD1222 COVID-19 vaccine. Overall study: The study pooled second doses at about 4 or about 12 weeks.

The study, taken as a whole, reports: White British donors predominated, females outnumbered males, and clonal diversity was possibly underestimated.

Measured with immunoSEQ multiplex PCR; TCRdb has only the in-frame clones, and not every one. Here the sample spans 95,000 to 100,000 clones, roughly nine tenths being singletons. For this clone: Its antigen remains unknown.

CDR1 is SQVTM and CDR2 is ANQGSEA in the germline V gene. V lost 2 bases and J lost 2, with 9 bases in between. The CDR3 totals 14 residues. The gene calls are TRBV29-1 and TRBJ2-2; D not resolved. Here the sequenced sample was peripheral blood, taken on day 0 of AZD1222 vaccination. This sequence was found in an adult in good health. Written as DNA, the CDR3 is TGCAGCGTTGAAAAGCAGCTCAACACCGGGGAGCTGTTTTTT. This gives the protein CSVEKQLNTGELFF.